Here is one T cell receptor (beta chain) with its context. The antigen remains undetermined. This CDR3 contains 15 residues. The V and J ends lost 3 bases and 2 bases respectively, with 14 bases between them. Per the germline V gene, CDR1 is LNHNV and CDR2 is YYDKDF (reference sequence). Assay: immunoSEQ multiplex PCR; the TCRdb copy retains only in-frame clones and omits some. Of some 62,000 clones listed, roughly nine tenths are singletons. These data are taken from a study of graft-versus-host responses after intestinal transplantation. On the study more broadly: Each transplant was multivisceral, liver-intestinal, or isolated intestinal. Study findings and constraints: In recipient marrow, GvH clones were found, and some appeared first in ileum or blood.

The specimen comprised unstimulated CD8+ T cells sorted from spleen or lymph node cells, sampled before transplant. The TCR comes from a human donor who was the organ donor for an intestinal transplant. The chain couples TRBV15 to TRBJ2-7, with D perhaps matching TRBD2 (6 bases). The CDR3 sequence is CATSSRRGDTYEQYF. The CDR3 nucleotides read TGTGCCACCAGCAGCCGGAGGGGAGATACCTACGAGCAGTACTTC.